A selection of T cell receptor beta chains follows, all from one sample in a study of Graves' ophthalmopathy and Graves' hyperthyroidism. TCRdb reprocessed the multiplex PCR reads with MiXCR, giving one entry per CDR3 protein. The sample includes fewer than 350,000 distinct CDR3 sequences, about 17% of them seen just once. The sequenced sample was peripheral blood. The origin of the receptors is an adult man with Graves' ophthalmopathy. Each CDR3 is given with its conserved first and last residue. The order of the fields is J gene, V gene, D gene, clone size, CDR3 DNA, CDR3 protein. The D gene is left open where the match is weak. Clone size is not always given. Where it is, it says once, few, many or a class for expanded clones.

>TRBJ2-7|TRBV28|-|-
TGTGCCAGCAGTCCCCCCGCACCCAGCTCCTACGAGCAGTACTTC
CASSPPAPSSYEQYF
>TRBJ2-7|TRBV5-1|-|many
TGCGCCAGCAGCCTCGGGGACCGCAGCTCCTACGAGCAGTACTTC
CASSLGDRSSYEQYF
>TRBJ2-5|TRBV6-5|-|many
TGTGCCAGCAGCCCTGAGGGGGGGCCGTCGGGGACCCAGTACTTC
CASSPEGGPSGTQYF
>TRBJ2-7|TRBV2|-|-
TGTGCCAGCACAATGAATCAGGGGACCTACGAGCAGTACTTC
CASTMNQGTYEQYF
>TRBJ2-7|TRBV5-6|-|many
TGTGCCAGCAGCGCGTTGTCAGGGAATGTTTACGAGCAGTACTTC
CASSALSGNVYEQYF
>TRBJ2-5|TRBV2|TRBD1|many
TGTGCCAGCAGTGTTCAGGTGGCAGGGGGCCTGGAGACCCAGTACTTC
CASSVQVAGGLETQYF
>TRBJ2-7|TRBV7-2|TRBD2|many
TGTGCCAGCAGCTCGGGTCTAGCGGGGGCCTACGAGCAGTACTTC
CASSSGLAGAYEQYF
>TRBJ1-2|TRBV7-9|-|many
TGTGCCAGCAGCCTAAGTCAAGGGAATGGCTACACCTTC
CASSLSQGNGYTF
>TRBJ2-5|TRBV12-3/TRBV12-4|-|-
TGTGCCAGAAGTTCCAGGGGTTCAGAGACACAGTACTTC
CARSSRGSETQYF
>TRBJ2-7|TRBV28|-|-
TGTGCCAGCAACCAATTGGCCCGGGACCCCGGGTACGAGCAGTACTTC
CASNQLARDPGYEQYF
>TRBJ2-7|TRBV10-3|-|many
TGTGCCATCAGTGAGTGGGCGGGGGACAGCCTCTCCTACGAGCAGTACTTC
CAISEWAGDSLSYEQYF
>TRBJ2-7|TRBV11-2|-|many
TGTGCCAGCAGATCGGCATACGAGCAGTACTTC
CASRSAYEQYF
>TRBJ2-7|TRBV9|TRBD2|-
TGTGCCAGCAGCGTAATTGGAGCGGGAGTGAATGAGCAGTACTTC
CASSVIGAGVNEQYF
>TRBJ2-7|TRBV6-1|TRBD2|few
TGTGCCAGCAGTGAAGCACCGGGACTAGAACCCTACGAGCAGTACTTC
CASSEAPGLEPYEQYF
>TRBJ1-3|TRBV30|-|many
TGTGCCTGGAGGATCGGAGGGTATTCTGGAAACACCATATATTTT
CAWRIGGYSGNTIYF
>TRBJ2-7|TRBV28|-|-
TGTGCCAGCAGTTCGGACTACGAGGGAAGAGGGCAGTACTTC
CASSSDYEGRGQYF
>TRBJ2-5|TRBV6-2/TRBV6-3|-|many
TGTGCCAGCAACAGCCCTCAAGAGACCCAGTACTTC
CASNSPQETQYF
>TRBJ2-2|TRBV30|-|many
TGTGCCGGGACCACGAACACCGGGGAGCTGTTTTTT
CAGTTNTGELFF
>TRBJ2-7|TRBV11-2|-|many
TGTGCCAGCAGCTTAGATCTGGGGTACTACGAGCAGTACTTC
CASSLDLGYYEQYF
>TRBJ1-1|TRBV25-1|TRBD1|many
TGTGCCAGCACAGGGGGCAACATTGAAGCTTTCTTT
CASTGGNIEAFF
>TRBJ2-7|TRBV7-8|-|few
TGTGCCAGCAGCTTAGGGGAACCACAGGGCGGAGAGCAGTACTTC
CASSLGEPQGGEQYF
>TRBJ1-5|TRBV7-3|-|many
TGTGCCAGCAGCTTAACCCCGGAGCAGCCCCAGCATTTT
CASSLTPEQPQHF
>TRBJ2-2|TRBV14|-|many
TGTGCCAGCAGCCAACTCTTGACAGCCGGGGAGCTGTTTTTT
CASSQLLTAGELFF
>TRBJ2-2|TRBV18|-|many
TGTGCCAGCTCACCATCGCTCGAGTCCGGGGAGCTGTTTTTT
CASSPSLESGELFF
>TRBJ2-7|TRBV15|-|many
TGTGCCACCAGCAGAGACGGAGGGGGCCACGAGCAGTACTTC
CATSRDGGGHEQYF
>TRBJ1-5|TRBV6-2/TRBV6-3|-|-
TGTGCCAGCGGGTCCGTCCGAGTGGGCAGCAATCAGCCCCAGCATTTT
CASGSVRVGSNQPQHF
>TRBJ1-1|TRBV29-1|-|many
TGCAGCGTGCTGAAAGACAGGCACACTGAAGCTTTCTTT
CSVLKDRHTEAFF
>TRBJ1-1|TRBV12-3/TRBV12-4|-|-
TGTGCCAGCCTCCGGATGGGAGGGACTGAAGCTTTCTTT
CASLRMGGTEAFF
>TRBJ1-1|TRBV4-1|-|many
TGCGCCAGCAGCCTTTCGGACCGTGAAGCTTTCTTT
CASSLSDREAFF
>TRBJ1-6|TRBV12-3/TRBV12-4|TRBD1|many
TGTGCCAGCAGTTTGTCAGGGGGCCATAATTCACCCCTCCACTTT
CASSLSGGHNSPLHF
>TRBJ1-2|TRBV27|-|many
TGTGCCAGCAGTTTCACGGGATTTTATGGCTACACCTTC
CASSFTGFYGYTF
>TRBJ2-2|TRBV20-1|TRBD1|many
TGCAGTGCTCCTAGGACAGGGTTGTTCGCCGGGGAGCTGTTTTTT
CSAPRTGLFAGELFF
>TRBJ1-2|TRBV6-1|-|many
TGTGCCAGCATACGGGCGGGGGGTGTATATGGCTACACCTTC
CASIRAGGVYGYTF
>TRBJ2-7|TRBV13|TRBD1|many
TGTGCCAGCAGCTCGAACAGGGGGCTTAACGAGCAGTACTTC
CASSSNRGLNEQYF
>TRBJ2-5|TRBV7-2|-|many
TGTGCCAGCAGCCCCCCTCGGGACCAAGAGACCCAGTACTTC
CASSPPRDQETQYF
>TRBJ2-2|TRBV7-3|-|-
TGTGCCAGCAGCTTCGGTAAGCACTCGAACACCGGGGAGCTGTTTTTT
CASSFGKHSNTGELFF
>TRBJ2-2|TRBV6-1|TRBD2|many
TGTGCCAGCAAAATTCTAGCGGGAGGGAACACCGGGGAGCTGTTTTTT
CASKILAGGNTGELFF
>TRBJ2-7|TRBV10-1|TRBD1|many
TGCGCCAGCAGCGGCGACAGGGGGGGTTACGAGCAGTACTTC
CASSGDRGGYEQYF
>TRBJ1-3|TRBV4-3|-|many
TGCGCCAGCAGCCAAGGCAGGGGTTCTGGAAACACCATATATTTT
CASSQGRGSGNTIYF
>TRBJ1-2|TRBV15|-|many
TGTGCCGTCTCGGGGGCAACCTATGGCTACACCTTC
CAVSGATYGYTF
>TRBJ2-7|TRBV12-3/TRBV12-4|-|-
TGTGCCAGCAGCCGGGACCAAACAACCTACGAGCAGTACTTC
CASSRDQTTYEQYF
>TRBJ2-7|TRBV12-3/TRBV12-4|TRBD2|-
TGTGCCAGCAGCCAGGGACTATCCAGCGAGCAGTACTTC
CASSQGLSSEQYF
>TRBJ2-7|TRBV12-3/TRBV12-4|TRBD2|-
TGTGCCAGCAAGGGACTAGCGAACGAGCAGTACTTC
CASKGLANEQYF